The 21 T cell receptor beta chains reported below all come from one sample, sequenced in a study of cytomegalovirus exposure and HLA in healthy donors. Both 60 Vbeta primers and 13 Jbeta primers went into the PCR. The protocol was immunoSEQ multiplex PCR, while the TCRdb copy is restricted to in-frame clones and leaves out a portion. This table holds about 150,000 clones, approximately 80% found once. The material sequenced was PBMCs. All receptors derive from a man between 25 and 39 years old in good health and CMV-seropositive.

V gene TRBV10-1 combines with J gene TRBJ1-5; 8 nucleotides agree with TRBD1. Germline V gives CDR1 WNHNN, CDR2 SYGVQD (reference sequence). The CDR3 spans 15 residues. Losses at the gene ends were 10 bases for V and 0 bases for J; bases not matched to a gene: 8. The CDR3 DNA sequence: TGCGCCATTGACAGGGGCCGCTATAGCAATCAGCCCCAGCATTTT. Protein product: CAIDRGRYSNQPQHF.

The V gene is TRBV4-1, the J gene TRBJ1-5; 7 bases align to TRBD1. The CDR3 runs to 16 residues. The J segment lost 4 bases and the V segment lost 7 bases, leaving 13 bases of the junction unmatched. Germline V CDR1 and CDR2: MGHRA, YSYEKL. In DNA form, the CDR3 reads TGCGCCAGCACCGTTCTTCCGGGACAGCTAAATCAGCCCCAGCATTTT. This gives the protein CASTVLPGQLNQPQHF.

The chain couples TRBV7-8 to TRBJ2-7; D not certain. Looked up from germline, CDR1 is SGHVS and CDR2 is FQNEAQ. V lost 3 bases and J lost 0, with 12 bases in between. There are 15 residues in the CDR3. CDR3 nucleotide sequence: TGTGCCAGCAGCTTCCAACGTGGTAGCTCCTACGAGCAGTACTTC. The encoded protein is CASSFQRGSSYEQYF. The variable domain in full, completed from reference TRBV7-8 and TRBJ2-7, reads GAGVSQSPRYKVAKRGQDVALRCDPISGHVSLFWYQQALGQGPEFLTYFQNEAQLDKSGLPSDRFFAERPEGSVSTLKIQRTQQEDSAVYLCASSFQRGSSYEQYFGPGTRLTVT.

The chain recombines TRBV6-1 with TRBJ2-7; D is perhaps TRBD1 (6 bases). V gave up 5 bases and J gave up 4 bases, with 18 bases separating them. CDR3 length: 15 amino acids. The V gene's germline CDR1 is MNHNS and CDR2 SASEGT. CDR3 in amino acids: CASSFWTEAVYEQYF. Written as DNA, the CDR3 is TGTGCCAGCAGTTTCTGGACAGAAGCAGTATACGAGCAGTACTTC.

The chain uses TRBV6-5 and TRBJ1-2, with D unresolved. This CDR3 region has 14 residues. Germline CDR1 and CDR2: MNHEY and SVGAGI. The V and J ends lost 7 bases and 2 bases respectively, with 14 bases between them. The CDR3 sequence: CASTSGGRNYGYTF. The DNA for the CDR3 is TGTGCCAGCACCTCAGGCGGGAGAAACTATGGCTACACCTTC.

This clone has a handful of counts. This sequence joins TRBV9 and TRBJ2-2, with D tentatively TRBD1 (6 bases). V shed 0 bases and J shed 3 bases, with 6 bases lying between them. The CDR3 contains 14 residues. CDR1 SGDLS and CDR2 YYNGEE come from the germline V gene. CDR3 amino acids: CASSVAGDTGELFF. CDR3 sequence (DNA): TGTGCCAGCAGCGTAGCAGGGGACACCGGGGAGCTGTTTTTT.

The chain joins TRBV7-8 to TRBJ1-1; 7 bases are a match to TRBD1. V lost 9 bases to trimming and J lost 4 bases; unmatched junction nucleotides: 11. The CDR3 runs 14 residues. CDR1 is SGHVS, CDR2 FQNEAQ, per germline. This chain's CDR3 is CASQNRGRGTEAFF. Written as DNA, the CDR3 is TGTGCCAGTCAAAACAGGGGCCGGGGCACTGAAGCTTTCTTT.

This clone was detected only a few times. The rearrangement uses TRBV6-5 and TRBJ2-7; 10 bases fit TRBD2. The V and J ends lost 5 bases and 6 bases, in that order; junction bases with no gene match: 7. Looked up from germline, CDR1 is MNHEY and CDR2 is SVGAGI. The CDR3 is 14 amino acids. The CDR3: CASSVLAGKGEQYF. CDR3 DNA sequence: TGTGCCAGCAGTGTACTAGCGGGGAAGGGCGAGCAGTACTTC.

The V and J genes are TRBV2 and TRBJ1-5; 7 nucleotides agree with TRBD1. Germline V gene data show CDR1 as SNHLY and CDR2 as FYNNEI. The CDR3 covers 15 residues. Germline trimming cut 8 bases from V and 2 bases from J; bases unmatched to any gene: 9. The CDR3 DNA is TGTGCCAGCCGAAAGGTTACAGGGGGCAATCAGCCCCAGCATTTT. This sequence encodes CASRKVTGGNQPQHF.

This chain uses TRBV27 with TRBJ2-7; TRBD1 aligns across 7 bases. After removal of 6 bases from V and 4 bases from J, the junction contained 9 bases not matched to a gene. CDR1 and CDR2 (germline): MNHEY, SMNVEV (reference sequence). The CDR3 is 14 amino acids. The CDR3 sequence: CASRRQGPDYEQYF. CDR3 bases: TGTGCCAGCAGGCGACAGGGACCCGATTACGAGCAGTACTTC.

This sequence joins TRBV30 and TRBJ1-5; D uncertain. Germline CDR1 and CDR2: GTSNPN and SVGIG (reference sequence). This CDR3 has 14 amino acids. Trimming pared 4 bases from V and 1 base from J, leaving 11 bases between. CDR3: CAWKGVSSNQPQHF. DNA for the CDR3: TGTGCCTGGAAGGGAGTCAGCAGCAATCAGCCCCAGCATTTT.

The J gene is TRBJ2-6, the V gene TRBV23-1; the D gene is possibly TRBD2 (6 bases). TRBV23-1 is flagged as an ORF with uncertain function. The CDR3 covers 23 residues. V lost 3 bases and J 0 bases, leaving 30 bases between the germline ends. CDR3 nucleotides: TGCGCCAGCAGTCACCACACCCCGGGAGACTACATGGAAATTCCCTCTGGGGCCAACGTCCTGACTTTC. Its protein product is CASSHHTPGDYMEIPSGANVLTF.

In nucleotides, the CDR3 is TGTGCCTGGAGTGATGTGCAGGGGGCGGTCACTGAAGCTTTCTTT. It translates to CAWSDVQGAVTEAFF. The chain employs TRBV30 and TRBJ1-1, with 8 positions matching TRBD1. Germline CDR1 reads GTSNPN; CDR2 reads SVGIG (reference sequence). CDR3 length equals 15 residues. J gave up 4 bases and V 1 base, and 8 bases lay outside the gene matches.

This chain uses TRBV13 with TRBJ2-1; 7 bases match TRBD2. With 5 bases clipped from V and 8 bases from J, the junction kept 9 bases outside the gene matches. CDR1 and CDR2 (germline): PRHDT, FYEKMQ (reference sequence). The length of the CDR3 is 14 residues. The CDR3 nucleotides are TGTGCCAGCAGCCAAGAACTAGCGTTCGATGAGCAGTTCTTC. Amino acid sequence: CASSQELAFDEQFF.

The V and J genes are TRBV7-9 and TRBJ1-1; D gene unclear. Germline loops: CDR1 SEHNR, CDR2 FQNEAQ (reference sequence). There are 14 residues in the CDR3. V was shortened by 2 bases and J by 1 base, with 8 bases between the two germline ends. The CDR3 DNA sequence: TGTGCCAGCAGCTTACAGGCGTCGAACACTGAAGCTTTCTTT. As protein: CASSLQASNTEAFF.

The chain combines TRBV19 with TRBJ1-3, with 7 bases identical to TRBD1. Looked up from germline, CDR1 is LNHDA and CDR2 is SQIVND (reference sequence). The CDR3 contains 18 residues. V gave up 7 bases and J gave up 2 bases; unmatched junction bases: 17. The CDR3 coding sequence is TGTGCCAGTAACTCGAAAAAGGGGGCCAGGCCGGCTGGAAACACCATATATTTT. Residues: CASNSKKGARPAGNTIYF.

This chain connects TRBV7-8 to TRBJ1-5, with D possibly matching TRBD1 (5 bases). The CDR3 is made up of 16 amino acids. Trimming took 0 bases from V and 6 from J, leaving 15 bases between them. Germline CDR1 is SGHVS and CDR2 is FQNEAQ. In nucleotides, the CDR3 is TGTGCCAGCAGCTTAGCGTCGGGGGAATTTGGTCAGCCCCAGCATTTT. As protein: CASSLASGEFGQPQHF.

The chain joins TRBV23-1 to TRBJ1-4, with 12 positions matching TRBD1. TRBV23-1 is an ORF, and what it does is uncertain. The CDR3 has 18 residues. Trimming at V came to 6 bases and at J to 4 bases, leaving 12 bases not matched to a gene. The CDR3 DNA reads TGCGCCAGCAGCCTTGGACCGGGACAGGGGGCCGTTAATGAAAAACTGTTTTTT. Translation: CASSLGPGQGAVNEKLFF.

The J gene is TRBJ2-7, the V gene TRBV15; D unresolved. Trimming took off 0 bases at V and 3 bases at J, with 6 bases between the two ends. This CDR3 has 13 residues. Germline lookup yields CDR1 LNHNV and CDR2 YYDKDF (reference sequence). The CDR3 reads CATSRDVYYEQYF. CDR3 DNA sequence: TGTGCCACCAGCAGAGATGTGTACTACGAGCAGTACTTC. The variable domain in full, with the rest retrieved from reference TRBV15 and TRBJ2-7, is DAMVIQNPRYQVTQFGKPVTLSCSQTLNHNVMYWYQQKSSQAPKLLFHYYDKDFNNEADTPDNFQSRRPNTSFCFLDIRSPGLGDTAMYLCATSRDVYYEQYFGPGTRLTVT.

The CDR3 nucleotides are TGTGCCAGCAGCCAAGTTCCCCCAGGGGCCCCGAACACTGAAGCTTTCTTT. This gives the protein CASSQVPPGAPNTEAFF. This chain connects TRBV14 to TRBJ1-1, with D perhaps matching TRBD1 (6 bases). V was clipped by 1 base and J by 1 base, with 16 bases between them. Germline V CDR1 and CDR2: SGHDN, FVKESK. The CDR3 covers 17 residues.

The V gene is TRBV19, the J gene TRBJ2-7; TRBD2 agrees at 11 bases. This CDR3 is 17 amino acids long. Per germline, CDR1 LNHDA and CDR2 SQIVND (reference sequence). The J segment lost 5 bases and the V segment lost 2 bases, leaving 11 bases of the junction unmatched. DNA for the CDR3: TGTGCCAGTAGTATAAGGATAGCGGGAGGGCTTCAGGACGAGCAGTACTTC. Its protein product is CASSIRIAGGLQDEQYF.